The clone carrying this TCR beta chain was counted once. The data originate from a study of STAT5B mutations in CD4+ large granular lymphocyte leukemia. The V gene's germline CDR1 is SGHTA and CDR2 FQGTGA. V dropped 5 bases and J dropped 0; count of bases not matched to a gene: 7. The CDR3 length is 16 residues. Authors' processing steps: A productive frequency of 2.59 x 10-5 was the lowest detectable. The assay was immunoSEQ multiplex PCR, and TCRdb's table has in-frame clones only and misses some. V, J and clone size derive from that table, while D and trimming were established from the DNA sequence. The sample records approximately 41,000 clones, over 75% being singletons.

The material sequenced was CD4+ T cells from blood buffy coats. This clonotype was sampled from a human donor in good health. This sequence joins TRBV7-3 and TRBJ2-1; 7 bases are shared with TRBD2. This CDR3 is CASSPIAGSSYNEQFF. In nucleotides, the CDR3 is TGTGCCAGCAGCCCTATAGCGGGCAGCTCCTACAATGAGCAGTTCTTC.